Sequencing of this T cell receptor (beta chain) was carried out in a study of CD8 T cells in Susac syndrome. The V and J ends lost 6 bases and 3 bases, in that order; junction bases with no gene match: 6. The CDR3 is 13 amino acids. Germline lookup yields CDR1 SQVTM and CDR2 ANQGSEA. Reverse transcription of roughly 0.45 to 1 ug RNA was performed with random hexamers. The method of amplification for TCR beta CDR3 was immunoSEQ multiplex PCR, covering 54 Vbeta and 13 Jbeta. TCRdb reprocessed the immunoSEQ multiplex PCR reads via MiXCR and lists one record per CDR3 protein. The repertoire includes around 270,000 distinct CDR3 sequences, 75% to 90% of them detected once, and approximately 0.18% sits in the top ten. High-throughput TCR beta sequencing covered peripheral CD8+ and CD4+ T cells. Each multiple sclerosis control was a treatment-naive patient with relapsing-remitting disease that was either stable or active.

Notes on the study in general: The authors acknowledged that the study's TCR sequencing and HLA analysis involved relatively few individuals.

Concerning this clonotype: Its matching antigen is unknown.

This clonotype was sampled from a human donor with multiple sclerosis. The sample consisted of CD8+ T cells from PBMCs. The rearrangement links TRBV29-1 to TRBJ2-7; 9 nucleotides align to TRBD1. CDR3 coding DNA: TGCAGCGTGTGGACAGGGGCGGGCTACGAGCAGTACTTC. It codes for CSVWTGAGYEQYF.